These 5 T cell receptor beta chains share one sample of origin, sequenced in a study of OX40 agonist ivuxolimab in advanced cancers. Clones were read by immunoSEQ multiplex PCR, and TCRdb kept only the in-frame ones, dropping some. The table has tens of thousands of clones, around three quarters seen once. The material sequenced was CD4+ or CD8+ T cells sorted from blood, taken in a trial of the OX40 agonist ivuxolimab. These receptors were collected from an adult with an advanced solid tumor such as melanoma, head and neck, liver or kidney cancer.

V usage is TRBV6-1 and J usage is TRBJ1-6; perhaps TRBD1 as D (6 bases). The V and J ends lost 6 bases and 5 bases respectively, with 14 bases between them. The CDR3 is 15 residues long. Looked up from germline, CDR1 is MNHNS and CDR2 is SASEGT. The CDR3 coding sequence is TGTGCCAGCAGAGGCAGGACAGCGGATAATTCACCCCTCCACTTT. Translation: CASRGRTADNSPLHF.

CDR3 in amino acids: CAISETGDTQYF. The DNA of the CDR3 is TGTGCCATCAGTGAGACTGGAGATACGCAGTATTTT. The chain employs TRBV10-3 and TRBJ2-3; D unclear. The germline V gene encodes CDR1 ENHRY and CDR2 SYGVKD. Trimming cost V 2 bases and J 5 bases, with 5 bases left between them. The CDR3 is made up of 12 amino acids.

V is TRBV6-5 and J is TRBJ2-4; a weak D match, TRBD1 (6 bases). V was pared by 4 bases and J by 7 bases, with 14 bases between. CDR1 is MNHEY, CDR2 SVGAGI, per germline. The CDR3 totals 14 residues. The CDR3 region is CASSSNRVGNIQYF. Written as DNA, the CDR3 is TGTGCCAGCAGTTCCAACAGGGTTGGGAACATTCAGTACTTC.

The V gene is TRBV6-8, the J gene TRBJ2-6; D not certain. Trimming took off 5 bases at V and 0 bases at J, with 8 bases between the two ends. The germline CDR1 and CDR2 sequences are MNHGY and SAAAGT. The CDR3 spans 15 residues. This CDR3 reads CASSRRSSGANVLTF. The CDR3 region has the DNA TGTGCCAGCAGTCGGAGAAGCTCTGGGGCCAACGTCCTGACTTTC.

J is TRBJ1-2 and V is TRBV9; unclear D gene. This CDR3 region has 13 residues. Between the trimmed V and J ends, which lost 10 bases and 8 bases, there was a span of 21 bases. CDR1 and CDR2 (germline): SGDLS, YYNGEE. CDR3 DNA: TGTGCCTCCGGGCCCTCCCGGACCTCCGGCTACACCTTC. This translates into CASGPSRTSGYTF.